This T cell receptor beta chain was sequenced for a study of cytomegalovirus exposure and HLA in healthy donors. Overall study context: About 85 million unique TCRs from HLA-typed donors were held in an early release of data.

Germline V gene lookup returns CDR1 PRHDT and CDR2 FYEKMQ (reference sequence). The CDR3 has 15 residues. V shed 5 bases and J shed 0 bases, with 12 bases lying between them. PCR primers comprised 60 Vbeta and 13 Jbeta primers. The protocol was immunoSEQ multiplex PCR, while the TCRdb copy is restricted to in-frame clones and leaves out a portion. This repertoire shows 150,000 to 180,000 clones, 80% found once; its top ten account for over 10%. This receptor was obtained from a young man in good health and CMV-seropositive. The chain recombines TRBV13 with TRBJ2-3, with D possibly matching TRBD1 (5 bases). What was sequenced was PBMCs. CDR3 sequence (DNA): TGTGCCAGCAGCCATGGGGCCTCTAGCACAGATACGCAGTATTTT. As protein: CASSHGASSTDTQYF.